This TCR beta chain was obtained from a study of beta chain features in type 1 diabetes. Study-level findings and limits: All four CD4+ subsets of Type 1 diabetes patients contained TCRB CDR3s that were moderately but significantly shorter.

Sequencing targeted expressed TCRB transcripts, as all isolated RNA had been reverse transcribed. Using immunoSEQ multiplex PCR, the repertoire was profiled, and TCRdb retains in-frame clones only, with some absent. The sample consists of 250,000 to 300,000 clones, around 25% of them appearing once. The V segment lost 5 bases and the J segment 11 bases; nucleotides outside the gene matches: 18. The CDR3 runs 18 residues. Germline values: CDR1 SGHAT, CDR2 FQNNGV. There are a few counts of this clone. No antigen is known for it. The sequence derives from a woman aged 25 to 39 with type 1 diabetes. The J gene is TRBJ2-1, the V gene TRBV11-2; 13 positions agree with TRBD2. The sequencing input was naive CD4+ T cells from blood. The DNA of the CDR3 is TGTGCCAGCAGCGAGGGGGCGGGGTCGGGACTAGCGGGAAAGAAGCAGTTCTTC. It specifies CASSEGAGSGLAGKKQFF.